The sequence of this T cell receptor beta chain was determined in a study of cytomegalovirus exposure and HLA in healthy donors. Notes on the study in general: An Asian-associated ancestry cluster reportedly showed fewer N-insertions than the approximately 700-donor mean in a later analysis.

There are a few counts of this clone. Its antigen remains unknown. The CDR3 consists of 17 residues. The trim removed 3 bases at V and 4 bases at J, leaving 10 bases unmatched. Germline CDR1 reads ENHRY; CDR2 reads SYGVKD. The PCR employed 60 Vbeta primers together with 13 Jbeta primers. Sequencing used immunoSEQ multiplex PCR; TCRdb keeps in-frame clones, though not all of them. Of under 200,000 clones listed, 80% are singletons. Sequencing used PBMCs. The sequence came from a male donor in good health and CMV-seropositive. This sequence joins TRBV10-3 and TRBJ2-5; 11 bases match TRBD2. This CDR3 reads CAISDPTSGRARETQYF. CDR3 in DNA: TGTGCCATCAGTGACCCCACTAGCGGGAGAGCGAGAGAGACCCAGTACTTC.